Included here is one T cell receptor (beta chain) sequence, with context. The target antigen is unknown. These data are taken from a study of T cells expressing NK-cell markers. Study-wide background: Sorted CD3+CD56+NKG2C+, CD3+CD56+NKG2C- and CD3+CD56-NKG2C+ T cells provided the TCR beta repertoires. Sequenced donors, eight in total, included seven who were HCMV-seropositive and one who was seronegative.

The length of the CDR3 is 19 residues. Germline assignment: CDR1 LGHDT and CDR2 YNNKEL (reference sequence). 5'RACE template switching with UMIs produced the TCR beta cDNA. Each CDR3 protein gets one entry in TCRdb, which reprocessed the 5' RACE reads and gives no DNA. The sample has 300,000 to 450,000 distinct CDR3 sequences. Points from the study as a whole: Certain NKG2C+ T cell clones were expanded, and their HCMV specificity remained unclear.

The origin of this receptor is a man aged 18-69 years in good health. The gene calls are TRBV3-1 and TRBJ2-1; the TCRdb call, TRBD2, lacks DNA for checking. Sequenced material: blood T cells: a sorted CD56 or NKG2C T cell subset, CD4+ or CD8+ T cells, or bulk PBMC T cells (not recorded which). CDR3 protein: CASSQRRLAGTTSYNEQFF.